The 21 T cell receptor beta chains listed next were all sequenced from one sample in a study of blood T cell repertoires in COVID-19. TCRdb keeps only in-frame clones here, not all; method: immunoSEQ multiplex PCR. The repertoire holds 100,000 to 110,000 clones, with roughly 80% as singletons. Sequencing was carried out using peripheral blood. Receptor source: a man in his forties or fifties with active or convalescent COVID-19.

The chain couples TRBV7-3 to TRBJ2-1; 14 bases match TRBD2. Germline trimming cut 5 bases from V and 6 bases from J; bases unmatched to any gene: 6. The length of the CDR3 is 16 residues. CDR1 is SGHTA, CDR2 FQGTGA, per germline. The CDR3 DNA is TGTGCCAGCAGCCGCGGGACTAGCGGGAGTGGCAATGAGCAGTTCTTC. It codes for CASSRGTSGSGNEQFF.

This clone showed up just once. At one end the junction does not follow the germline gene, possibly because of a read error. The gene calls are TRBV27 and TRBJ1-5; D possibly corresponds to TRBD1 (5 bases). Germline CDR1 MNHEY, CDR2 SMNVEV (reference sequence). The CDR3 runs to 14 residues. The CDR3 nucleotides read TGTTCCAGCAGTTCCAGGGTAAGCAATCAGCCCCAGCATTTT. Translation gives CSSSSRVSNQPQHF.

DNA for the CDR3: TGTGCCAGCAGTTCAGGGGTTCAGCCCCAGCATTTT. It is translated as CASSSGVQPQHF. The J gene is TRBJ1-5, the V gene TRBV28; D is possibly TRBD1 (6 bases). The CDR3 runs to 12 residues. The germline CDR1 and CDR2 sequences are MDHEN and SYDVKM. V was clipped by 4 bases and J by 6 bases, with 7 bases between them.

The chain employs TRBV19 and TRBJ2-7; tentative D call: TRBD1 (6 bases). V lost 6 bases, J lost 1 base, and 10 bases lay in between. The germline gives CDR1 LNHDA, CDR2 SQIVND (reference sequence). The CDR3 length is 13 residues. For the CDR3, the DNA is TGTGCCAGTAGCCGGGACAAGTCCTACGAGCAGTACTTC. The encoded protein is CASSRDKSYEQYF. The whole variable domain, remainder taken from reference TRBV19 and TRBJ2-7, is DGGITQSPKYLFRKEGQNVTLSCEQNLNHDAMYWYRQDPGQGLRLIYYSQIVNDFQKGDIAEGYSVSREKKESFPLTVTSAQKNPTAFYLCASSRDKSYEQYFGPGTRLTVT.

The genes are TRBV11-2 and TRBJ1-6; TRBD1 might be the D (6 bases). Germline V lookup: CDR1 SGHAT, CDR2 FQNNGV. There are 14 residues in the CDR3. The ends were cut back, 1 base at V and 8 bases at J, with 9 bases in the middle. CDR3 coding DNA: TGTGCCAGCAGCTTAGCACAGGGTGATTCACCCCTCCACTTT. Residues: CASSLAQGDSPLHF. Complete variable domain (other parts from reference TRBV11-2 and TRBJ1-6): EAGVAQSPRYKIIEKRQSVAFWCNPISGHATLYWYQQILGQGPKLLIQFQNNGVVDDSQLPKDRFSAERLKGVDSTLKIQPAKLEDSAVYLCASSLAQGDSPLHFGNGTRLTVT.

This clone turned up a few times. This rearrangement joins TRBV5-4 to TRBJ2-7; tentatively, D is TRBD2 (6 bases). Germline CDR1 and CDR2: SGHNT and YYREEE (reference sequence). This CDR3 is 14 amino acids long. V was trimmed by 3 bases and J by 0 bases, leaving 10 bases between them. CDR3 region: CASSWGLSSYEQYF. The CDR3 DNA follows: TGTGCCAGCAGCTGGGGACTGAGCTCCTACGAGCAGTACTTC.

This chain links TRBV5-1 with TRBJ1-1; 9 nucleotides match TRBD1. The V and J ends lost 1 base and 1 base, in that order; junction bases with no gene match: 11. The CDR3 runs to 18 residues. The germline gives CDR1 SGHRS, CDR2 YFSETQ. CDR3 sequence: CASSLQPGTGSKNTEAFF. CDR3 DNA sequence: TGCGCCAGCAGCTTGCAACCCGGGACAGGGTCGAAGAACACTGAAGCTTTCTTT.

This clone turned up a few times. The CDR3 loop reads CASSKGLVIEQFF. The CDR3 nucleotides read TGTGCCAGCAGTAAAGGACTAGTCATTGAGCAGTTCTTC. The genes are TRBV27 and TRBJ2-1, with 7 bases that match TRBD2. The CDR3 length is 13 residues. The ends lost 5 bases at V and 9 bases at J; junction bases unmatched: 7. Germline V gives CDR1 MNHEY, CDR2 SMNVEV (reference sequence).

This clone has a handful of counts. The rearrangement joins TRBV28 to TRBJ1-6; no reliable D call. Germline-derived CDR1 and CDR2 are MDHEN and SYDVKM. The CDR3 totals 14 residues. Trimming pared 5 bases from V and 7 bases from J, leaving 12 bases between. The CDR3 loop reads CASSAAFQNSPLHF. The CDR3 DNA reads TGTGCCAGCAGTGCCGCCTTCCAGAATTCACCCCTCCACTTT.

J is TRBJ1-5 and V is TRBV2, with 8 bases matching TRBD1. J was trimmed by 4 bases and V by 6 bases; bases with no gene match: 8. Germline V gene data show CDR1 as SNHLY and CDR2 as FYNNEI. CDR3 length: 15 residues. The CDR3 bases are TGTGCCAGCAGGGGAGGGACAGGAGTTAATCAGCCCCAGCATTTT. The encoded protein is CASRGGTGVNQPQHF. Using reference TRBV2 and TRBJ1-5 for the parts outside the CDR3, the full variable domain is EPEVTQTPSHQVTQMGQEVILRCVPISNHLYFYWYRQILGQKVEFLVSFYNNEISEKSEIFDDQFSVERPDGSNFTLKIRSTKLEDSAMYFCASRGGTGVNQPQHFGDGTRLSIL.

The V and J genes are TRBV18 and TRBJ1-2, with 8 bases aligning to TRBD1. J was trimmed by 7 bases and V by 3 bases; bases with no gene match: 7. The CDR3 covers 14 residues. Germline values: CDR1 KGHSH, CDR2 LQKENI. The CDR3, as DNA: TGTGCCAGCTCACCGCAAAGACAGGGGCCTGGCTACACCTTC. Its protein is CASSPQRQGPGYTF.

The V gene is TRBV6-1, the J gene TRBJ1-6; TRBD1 is a possible D gene (6 bases). Germline loops: CDR1 MNHNS, CDR2 SASEGT. The ends were cut back, 6 bases at V and 7 bases at J, with 13 bases in the middle. This CDR3 contains 14 residues. This CDR3 reads CASSRDTKNSPLHF. CDR3 DNA: TGTGCCAGCAGCAGGGACACCAAGAATTCACCCCTCCACTTT.

The chain is built from TRBV5-3 and TRBJ2-7; D remains unclear. TRBV5-3 has ORF status, its function being uncertain. The length of the CDR3 is 9 residues. As DNA, the CDR3 is TGTGCCAGAAGCTTGTTGTCCGGGGTC. Protein: CARSLLSGV.

This clone is a singleton in its sample. This chain links TRBV11-3 with TRBJ1-3, with D perhaps TRBD1 (5 bases). Germline CDR1 and CDR2: SGHNT and YENEEA. V was clipped by 4 bases and J by 9 bases, with 13 bases between them. The CDR3 length is 13 residues. The CDR3 sequence is CASSYGHAGTIYF. The CDR3 bases are TGTGCCAGCAGCTACGGACATGCCGGCACCATATATTTT.

The gene calls are TRBV14 and TRBJ1-1, with D uncertain. The CDR3 is made up of 17 amino acids. Germline V gene lookup returns CDR1 SGHDN and CDR2 FVKESK. Trimming cost V 0 bases and J 6 bases, with 20 bases left between them. CDR3 DNA sequence: TGTGCCAGCAGCCAAGATGGCAGAAATGCCGGGTTGTCTGAAGCTTTCTTT. Translating it yields CASSQDGRNAGLSEAFF.

The rearrangement uses TRBV5-4 and TRBJ1-6; the match to TRBD1 covers 9 bases. This CDR3 contains 16 residues. The trim removed 1 base at V and 11 bases at J, leaving 10 bases unmatched. Germline V gene sequence: CDR1 SGHNT, CDR2 YYREEE (reference sequence). The CDR3, as DNA: TGTGCCAGCAGCTTGAGCGCCGGGACAGGGCCTACACCCCTCCACTTT. It encodes CASSLSAGTGPTPLHF.

This clone has a single count. CDR3 nucleotides: TGTGCCAGCAGAGAGGGACAGGAAGAGACCCAGTACTTC. Encoded protein: CASREGQEETQYF. The genes are TRBV12-3 or TRBV12-4 and TRBJ2-5; 8 bases map to TRBD1. The CDR3 extends over 13 amino acids. The V and J ends lost 6 bases and 3 bases, in that order; junction bases with no gene match: 3.

The gene calls are TRBV3-1 (or the pseudogene TRBV3-2) and TRBJ1-1, with D perhaps matching TRBD1 (5 bases). Trimming stripped 5 bases from V and 1 base from J, with 11 bases between. This CDR3 is built from 14 residues. Looked up from germline, CDR1 is LGHDT and CDR2 is YNNKEL (reference sequence). Here the CDR3 reads CASSDSVGNTEAFF. Here the CDR3 DNA reads TGTGCCAGCAGCGACAGTGTTGGGAACACTGAAGCTTTCTTT.

This rearrangement joins TRBV15 to TRBJ2-1; 8 bases are a match to TRBD2. The germline CDR1 and CDR2 sequences are LNHNV and YYDKDF (reference sequence). The trim removed 3 bases at V and 0 bases at J, leaving 10 bases unmatched. The CDR3 is 18 residues long. The CDR3 DNA is TGTGCCACCAGCAGGACCGGGGGGGGCATTAGCTCCTACAATGAGCAGTTCTTC. As protein: CATSRTGGGISSYNEQFF. Complete variable domain (other parts from reference TRBV15 and TRBJ2-1): DAMVIQNPRYQVTQFGKPVTLSCSQTLNHNVMYWYQQKSSQAPKLLFHYYDKDFNNEADTPDNFQSRRPNTSFCFLDIRSPGLGDTAMYLCATSRTGGGISSYNEQFFGPGTRLTVL.

The chain uses TRBV25-1 and TRBJ2-7, with 11 bases identical to TRBD2. CDR1 is MGHDK, CDR2 SYGVNS, per germline. The CDR3 contains 18 residues. V shed 5 bases, J shed 1 base, and the junction held 13 bases outside the gene matches. CDR3 loop: CASSITRTSGSSSYEQYF. Here the CDR3 DNA reads TGTGCCAGCAGTATAACACGGACTAGCGGGTCCTCTTCCTACGAGCAGTACTTC.

The V gene is TRBV28, the J gene TRBJ2-1; TRBD2 might be the D (5 bases). Germline CDR1 and CDR2: MDHEN and SYDVKM. The germline V and J ends were trimmed by 4 bases and 1 base, with 11 bases remaining between them. The CDR3 is made up of 15 amino acids. The CDR3 sequence: CASSSFGESYNEQFF. CDR3 in DNA: TGTGCCAGCAGTTCTTTCGGGGAGTCCTACAATGAGCAGTTCTTC.